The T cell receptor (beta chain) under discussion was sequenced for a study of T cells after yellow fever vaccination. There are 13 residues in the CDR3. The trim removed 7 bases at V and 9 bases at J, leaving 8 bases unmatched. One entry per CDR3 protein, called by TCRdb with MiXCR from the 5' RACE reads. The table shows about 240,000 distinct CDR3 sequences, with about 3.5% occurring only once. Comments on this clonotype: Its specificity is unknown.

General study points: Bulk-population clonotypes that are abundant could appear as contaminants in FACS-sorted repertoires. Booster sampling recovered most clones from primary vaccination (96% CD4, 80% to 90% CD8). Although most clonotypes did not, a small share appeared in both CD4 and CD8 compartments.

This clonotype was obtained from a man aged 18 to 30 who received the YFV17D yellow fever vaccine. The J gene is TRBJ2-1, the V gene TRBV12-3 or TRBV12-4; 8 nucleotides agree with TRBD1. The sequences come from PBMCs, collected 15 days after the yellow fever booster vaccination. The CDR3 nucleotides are TGTGCCAGCACCCGGGACAGGAACGGTGAGCAGTTCTTC. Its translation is CASTRDRNGEQFF.